The 8 T cell receptor beta chains below come from one sample, sequenced in a study of shared clonotypes between healthy human individuals. Generated by immunoSEQ multiplex PCR, the TCRdb table keeps only in-frame clones and is missing some. The table records approximately 1.9 million clones, approximately 92% of them present only once. It was CD45RO-negative cells, positively selected for CCR7, that made up naive CD8 cells, with terminally differentiated effector memory CD45RA+ cells excluded. The specimen sequenced was naive CD8+ T cells from PBMCs. The receptors originated from a man between 18 and 29 years old in good health. Some clones in this sample may be carry-over from other donors' samples.

The CDR3 DNA sequence: TGTGCCGGACAGTCCAGAGGATCCTACGAGCAGTACTTC. Amino acid sequence: CAGQSRGSYEQYF. The chain has TRBV30 and TRBJ2-7; the D gene is possibly TRBD1 (6 bases). V lost 8 bases and J 1 base, leaving 15 bases between the germline ends. The CDR3 runs to 13 residues. Germline CDR1 and CDR2: GTSNPN and SVGIG (reference sequence).

Note on this clone: The same CDR3 is also encoded by other DNA sequences in this sample. The chain is built from TRBV27 and TRBJ2-7, with D possibly being TRBD1 (6 bases). This CDR3 has 12 amino acids. V shed 5 bases and J shed 5 bases, with 10 bases lying between them. Germline values: CDR1 MNHEY, CDR2 SMNVEV (reference sequence). This CDR3 reads CASSLRGHEQYF. Written as DNA, the CDR3 is TGTGCCAGCAGTCTCAGGGGCCACGAGCAGTACTTC.

The J gene is TRBJ1-5, the V gene TRBV10-1; D not resolved. This CDR3 region has 14 residues. With 7 bases removed from V and 3 bases from J, the gap between germline ends came to 13 bases. Looked up from germline, CDR1 is WNHNN and CDR2 is SYGVQD (reference sequence). Here the CDR3 reads CASTTAYPNQPQHF. DNA of the CDR3: TGCGCCAGCACCACAGCGTACCCCAATCAGCCCCAGCATTTT.

The chain employs TRBV6-4 and TRBJ2-7; 12 bases line up with TRBD1. Germline V gives CDR1 MRHNA, CDR2 SNTAGT. Trimming removed 8 bases from V and 3 bases from J; junction bases left unmatched: 17. This CDR3 has 18 residues. CDR3 in DNA: TGTGCCAGCCTTTACCAGCGCGGGACAGGGGGCGGAATCTACGAGCAGTACTTC. It encodes CASLYQRGTGGGIYEQYF.

This clone was recorded once. The same CDR3 can be traced to other DNA sequences in this sample. The chain joins TRBV11-2 to TRBJ2-7, with 9 bases fitting TRBD1. CDR1 is SGHAT, CDR2 FQNNGV, per germline. The trim removed 3 bases at V and 4 bases at J, leaving 1 base unmatched. The CDR3 totals 13 residues. The CDR3 is CASSFGQGYEQYF. In nucleotides, the CDR3 is TGTGCCAGCAGCTTCGGACAGGGGTACGAGCAGTACTTC.

The gene calls are TRBV6-5 and TRBJ1-5; 8 bases are a match to TRBD1. The CDR3 has 15 residues. J lost 4 bases, V lost 2 bases, and 4 bases had no gene match. Per the germline V gene, CDR1 is MNHEY and CDR2 is SVGAGI. CDR3 nucleotide sequence: TGTGCCAGCAGTTACATGCAGGGGGCGAATCAGCCCCAGCATTTT. Residues: CASSYMQGANQPQHF.

V is TRBV29-1 and J is TRBJ2-3, with 11 bases aligning to TRBD2. The CDR3 length is 15 residues. Looked up from germline, CDR1 is SQVTM and CDR2 is ANQGSEA. The junction had 5 bases not matched to a gene; V was cut back by 3 bases and J by 3 bases. CDR3 loop: CSVDRTSGYTDTQYF. CDR3 bases: TGCAGCGTTGACCGGACTAGCGGGTATACAGATACGCAGTATTTT.

Only one count was recorded for this clone. This rearrangement joins TRBV5-4 to TRBJ1-1; TRBD1 matches at 7 bases. The V gene end was trimmed by 4 bases and the J gene end by 5 bases; junction bases not matched to a gene: 8. The germline gives CDR1 SGHNT, CDR2 YYREEE (reference sequence). The CDR3 totals 14 residues. CDR3 in DNA: TGTGCCAGCAGCGCTCTCCAGGGGGTTACTGAAGCTTTCTTT. This encodes CASSALQGVTEAFF.